This TCR beta chain was sequenced in a study of T cells in localized non-small cell lung cancer (dated by TCRdb to about 2020). Context from the whole study: T cell repertoires of about 240 early-stage NSCLC patients were analyzed, with tumors being compared against uninvolved tumor-adjacent lungs. The cohort comprised a few hundred treatment-naïve NSCLC patients with resected, localized lung tumors. The mean age of the NSCLC patients was around 67 years, with 120 to 150 men and 95 to 110 women.

Sequences WNHNN (CDR1) and SYGVQD (CDR2) are obtained from the germline V gene (reference sequence). The cysteine opens and the phenylalanine closes a CDR3 of 13 amino acids. Only the CDR3 part of the read is kept: 39 bases, read in frame from the first base. Between the V and J ends, shortened by 7 bases and 1 base respectively, the junction contains 9 bases. The immunoSEQ Assay was used to sequence TCR beta CDR3 regions from DNA. Per the authors' processing: To compute T cell density, TCR beta template counts were normalized to usable DNA, which was estimated by amplifying housekeeping genes. Richness was estimated using the preseqR package, with extrapolation to 400,000 templates for PBMC samples and to 120,000 templates for tissue samples. Clonality was calculated as one minus Pielou's evenness. Tissue-enriched TCRs were identified by differential abundance testing using productive amino-acid clonotypes, minimum total count 5 and alpha 0.1. The Jaccard Index and the Morisita Overlap Index were used to quantify repertoire overlap between compartments. GLIPH grouped TCR beta CDR3s together with public tetramer-defined viral CDR3s, and a viral motif had to include at least three viral sequences and also show V-gene enrichment. TCRdb took this table from immuneACCESS and kept in-frame rearrangements with V and J called. Such tables lack part of the clones; where checked against another copy, unresolved V genes explain under half of the gap, and the rest is unexplained. V and J calls and clone size are copied from that table; D and trimming were computed from the DNA. Present in this sample are roughly 58,000 clones, around 81% of which were seen just once. The ten largest clones represent around 4.7% of the sample.

At diagnosis, tumor, uninvolved tumor-adjacent lung and peripheral blood were collected and then preserved as a mix of FFPE and fresh-frozen material. For TCR repertoire profiling, the blood samples were analyzed as peripheral blood mononuclear cells. The research as a whole found: A median of around 62 of the top 100 tumor clones turned up in the paired uninvolved adjacent lung, and 25 to 30 of those clones also ranked among the top 100 of that same adjacent lung. Because the study design was exploratory, TCR variables were selected using unadjusted p-values without false-discovery rate correction. Multi-region tumor sequencing was not performed, so intratumor heterogeneity could not be excluded. Uninvolved tumor-adjacent lung showed the highest T cell clonality, higher than tumor, which suggests more focused antigenic responses in the uninvolved tumor-adjacent lung. Longer overall survival was associated with higher T cell density in blood, whereas shorter survival was associated with higher clonality in adjacent lung.

This clone was detected once. Its antigen is still unknown. Base qualities are not at hand, and no much larger clone is one base apart. This clonotype originated in a man between 40 and 70 years old with stage II lung adenocarcinoma. This sequence uses TRBV10-1 and TRBJ2-3; the D gene is perhaps TRBD1, on 5 matching bases. The sample here was PBMCs, taken before any cancer treatment. The sequenced DNA is TGCGCCAGCAAGGACACGCGCACAGATACGCAGTATTTT. This translates into CASKDTRTDTQYF.